Each of the 8 T cell receptor beta chains below was sequenced from the same sample in a study of cytomegalovirus exposure and HLA in healthy donors. The PCR contained 60 Vbeta and 13 Jbeta primers. Profiled with immunoSEQ multiplex PCR; TCRdb holds only in-frame clones, not every one. The table has about 120,000 clones, around 80% seen once. The specimen was PBMCs. Receptors originate from a female donor in good health and CMV-seronegative.

The V and J genes are TRBV2 and TRBJ2-4, with 8 bases matching TRBD1. CDR1 SNHLY and CDR2 FYNNEI come from the germline V gene. The CDR3 contains 13 residues. V shed 6 bases and J 9 bases; nucleotides not matched to a gene: 7. The CDR3 DNA sequence: TGTGCCAGCAGGGCGGACAGGGCAGGCATTCAGTACTTC. Protein: CASRADRAGIQYF.

This clone was found once. The chain combines TRBV5-6 with TRBJ2-5; 7 nucleotides line up with TRBD2. Trimming took 3 bases from V and 1 from J; bases not matched to a gene: 3. The germline CDR1 and CDR2 sequences are SGHDT and YYEEEE. The CDR3 consists of 14 residues. The CDR3 nucleotides are TGTGCCAGCAGCTGGGGGGGACTCCAAGAGACCCAGTACTTC. Translated: CASSWGGLQETQYF.

This clone has just one count. The chain employs TRBV25-1 and TRBJ1-2; D is uncertain. The V and J ends lost 4 bases and 8 bases respectively, with 11 bases between them. The CDR3 extends over 12 amino acids. The germline gives CDR1 MGHDK, CDR2 SYGVNS. The CDR3 is CASSAGPWGYTF. CDR3 sequence (DNA): TGTGCCAGCAGTGCTGGGCCGTGGGGCTACACCTTC.

V and J are TRBV5-6 and TRBJ1-1, with TRBD1 as a possible D gene (5 bases). Germline CDR1 is SGHDT and CDR2 is YYEEEE. The CDR3 length is 16 residues. Trimming removed 5 bases at V and 4 bases at J, with 21 bases between. The CDR3 is CASSPDFGGGGTEAFF. As DNA, the CDR3 is TGTGCCAGCAGTCCCGATTTTGGTGGGGGAGGCACTGAAGCTTTCTTT.

There are a few counts of this clone. This chain uses TRBV6-5 with TRBJ1-2, with D perhaps TRBD1 (5 bases). This CDR3 is built from 12 residues. CDR1 is MNHEY, CDR2 SVGAGI, per germline. The V and J ends lost 6 bases and 7 bases respectively, with 12 bases between them. The CDR3 coding sequence is TGTGCCAGCAGCCGAGGCGGGGGTGGCTACACCTTC. This codes for CASSRGGGGYTF.

This sequence joins TRBV18 and TRBJ2-5; D gene unclear. Germline CDR1 and CDR2: KGHSH and LQKENI. This CDR3 spans 11 amino acids. The ends were cut back, 8 bases at V and 0 bases at J, with 4 bases in the middle. CDR3 sequence (DNA): TGTGCCAGCCTATACCAAGAGACCCAGTACTTC. As protein: CASLYQETQYF.

The V call is TRBV4-1, the J call TRBJ2-3; 9 bases map to TRBD2. The junction had 7 bases not matched to a gene; V was cut back by 0 bases and J by 6 bases. This CDR3 spans 16 amino acids. Germline assignment: CDR1 MGHRA and CDR2 YSYEKL. CDR3 residues: CASSQDLASGGDTQYF. The CDR3 nucleotides are TGCGCCAGCAGCCAAGATTTAGCCAGCGGGGGGGATACGCAGTATTTT.

The genes are TRBV6-4 and TRBJ1-5; D possibly corresponds to TRBD1 (6 bases). The germline V gene encodes CDR1 MRHNA and CDR2 SNTAGT. The CDR3 contains 14 residues. The V and J ends lost 3 bases and 9 bases respectively, with 15 bases between them. CDR3 bases: TGTGCCAGCAGTGAGGACAGCCGGCGTTCGCCCCAGCATTTT. It yields the protein CASSEDSRRSPQHF.